One sample yielded the 14 T cell receptor beta chains listed below, sequenced in a study of OX40 agonist ivuxolimab in advanced cancers. The method behind the library was the immunoSEQ multiplex PCR assay. The immuneACCESS repertoire file appears here via TCRdb, limited to in-frame rearrangements. These files lack a portion of the clones; in checked studies, under half of the deficit traces to unresolved V genes, and the cause of the others is not known. Counted in this sample were 30,000 to 40,000 clones; 70% to 85% of them appeared once. 21% of the sample is taken by the ten largest. The input for sequencing was CD4+ or CD8+ T cells sorted from blood, taken in a trial of the OX40 agonist ivuxolimab. The receptors shown here come from an adult with an advanced solid tumor such as melanoma, head and neck, liver or kidney cancer.

The rearrangement links TRBV6-5 to TRBJ2-3; D is unresolved. The germline V gene encodes CDR1 MNHEY and CDR2 SVGAGI. Between the trimmed V and J ends, which lost 6 bases and 0 bases, there was a span of 13 bases. This CDR3 has 15 amino acids. This CDR3 is CASSPGESSTDTQYF. The CDR3 bases are TGTGCCAGCAGCCCAGGTGAATCTAGCACAGATACGCAGTATTTT.

The chain couples TRBV6-6 to TRBJ2-7; TRBD1 agrees at 8 bases. This CDR3 region has 15 residues. Looked up from germline, CDR1 is MNHNY and CDR2 is SVGAGI (reference sequence). The ends lost 5 bases at V and 3 bases at J; junction bases unmatched: 9. The CDR3 spells CASSPPGQELYEQYF. CDR3 DNA: TGTGCCAGCAGTCCCCCGGGACAGGAACTCTACGAGCAGTACTTC.

V and J are TRBV6-1 and TRBJ2-2; 7 positions match TRBD2. The CDR3 runs to 15 residues. CDR1 is MNHNS, CDR2 SASEGT, per germline. V lost 7 bases, J lost 7 bases, and 12 bases stayed unmatched. This CDR3 reads CASIMGGEQGGELFF. CDR3 sequence (DNA): TGTGCCAGCATTATGGGGGGGGAGCAGGGCGGGGAGCTGTTTTTT.

This clone has only a few counts. The chain uses TRBV10-3 and TRBJ2-7, with D maybe TRBD1 (6 bases). Germline V gene sequence: CDR1 ENHRY, CDR2 SYGVKD. Trimming stripped 3 bases from V and 4 bases from J, with 13 bases between. The CDR3 consists of 14 residues. CDR3 in amino acids: CAISDPGHRYEQYF. CDR3 coding DNA: TGTGCCATCAGTGACCCGGGACACCGATACGAGCAGTACTTC.

The chain combines TRBV9 with TRBJ2-4; either TRBD1 or TRBD2 may supply D (6 bases each). CDR1 and CDR2 (germline): SGDLS, YYNGEE. V lost 0 bases and J lost 5, with 9 bases in between. This CDR3 is built from 14 residues. Written as DNA, the CDR3 is TGTGCCAGCAGCGTAGCAGGGGAGGAAAACATTCAGTACTTC. Translated, it gives CASSVAGEENIQYF.

V and J are TRBV6-1 and TRBJ2-1, with 8 bases aligning to TRBD2. V lost 1 base, J lost 1 base, and 3 bases stayed unmatched. Looked up from germline, CDR1 is MNHNS and CDR2 is SASEGT. The CDR3 is made up of 16 amino acids. CDR3 coding DNA: TGTGCCAGCAGTGAAGAGGCGGGGGGATCCTACAATGAGCAGTTCTTC. It codes for CASSEEAGGSYNEQFF.

This clone showed up just a few times. The chain has TRBV6-5 and TRBJ2-3, with no clear D. This CDR3 is 13 amino acids long. The V gene's germline CDR1 is MNHEY and CDR2 SVGAGI. The V and J ends lost 6 bases and 3 bases respectively, with 10 bases between them. The CDR3 spells CASSYRETDTQYF. CDR3 DNA sequence: TGTGCCAGCAGCTACCGAGAAACAGATACGCAGTATTTT.

This sequence joins TRBV4-2 and TRBJ2-7; D is uncertain. V lost 1 base and J 3 bases, leaving 10 bases between the germline ends. Germline V gene lookup returns CDR1 LGHNA and CDR2 YNFKEQ. The CDR3 length is 14 residues. DNA for the CDR3: TGTGCCAGCAGCCAAGCGCCTGTCTTCTACGAGCAGTACTTC. Its protein is CASSQAPVFYEQYF.

J is TRBJ2-7 and V is TRBV19; 9 positions agree with TRBD1. There are 15 residues in the CDR3. Germline V gene data show CDR1 as LNHDA and CDR2 as SQIVND (reference sequence). The ends lost 4 bases at V and 3 bases at J; junction bases unmatched: 7. CDR3 in DNA: TGTGCCAGTAGTAACACAGGGGGCCTCGACTACGAGCAGTACTTC. It codes for CASSNTGGLDYEQYF.

J is TRBJ1-1 and V is TRBV7-2, with a possible D match to TRBD1 (6 bases). Per germline, CDR1 SGHTA and CDR2 FQGNSA. V was clipped by 5 bases and J by 1 base, with 8 bases between them. The CDR3 is 13 residues long. The CDR3 sequence is CASSTTGNTEAFF. Written as DNA, the CDR3 is TGTGCCAGCAGCACGACAGGGAACACTGAAGCTTTCTTT.

The chain recombines TRBV5-1 with TRBJ2-7, with TRBD1 matching 7 bases. Per germline, CDR1 SGHRS and CDR2 YFSETQ. CDR3 length: 12 residues. Trimming removed 4 bases from V and 4 bases from J; junction bases left unmatched: 2. The CDR3 DNA sequence: TGCGCCAGCAGCAAGGACAGGTACGAGCAGTACTTC. Amino acid sequence: CASSKDRYEQYF.

This chain's CDR3 is CSVGEANYGYTF. CDR3 coding DNA: TGCAGCGTTGGAGAGGCTAACTATGGCTACACCTTC. The chain combines TRBV29-1 with TRBJ1-2; no definite D call. This CDR3 comprises 12 residues. The ends were cut back, 4 bases at V and 0 bases at J, with 6 bases in the middle. Germline CDR1 reads SQVTM; CDR2 reads ANQGSEA.

This clone has just a few counts. The V call is TRBV11-3, the J call TRBJ2-5; no clear D gene. CDR1 is SGHNT, CDR2 YENEEA, per germline. The CDR3 extends over 12 amino acids. Trimming took 3 bases from V and 4 from J, leaving 6 bases between them. The CDR3 loop reads CASSLRGETQYF. In nucleotides, the CDR3 is TGTGCCAGCAGCTTGCGTGGAGAGACCCAGTACTTC.

This clone appeared once. The chain is built from TRBV5-5 and TRBJ1-3; D is unclear. Germline assignment: CDR1 SGHKS and CDR2 YYEKEE (reference sequence). The V gene lost 4 bases and the J gene lost 1 base, with 12 bases spanning the gap. The CDR3 spans 15 residues. The chain's CDR3 is CASSVEIRSGNTIYF. CDR3 sequence (DNA): TGTGCCAGCAGCGTCGAGATAAGGTCTGGAAACACCATATATTTT.